This entry concerns a single T cell receptor beta chain. Its antigen is currently unknown. This sample is part of a study of T-cell memory formation after mild COVID-19. About the study: Clustering of TCRs was largely donor specific. The study, taken as a whole, reports: Mainly CM and EM harbored the contracting CD4+ clones; mainly EMRA harbored the CD8+ ones. Pre-infection memory harbored some responding clones, suggesting cross-reactive memory joined.

This CDR3 has 14 amino acids. In germline, CDR1 is SNHLY, CDR2 FYNNEI. With constant-segment primers, 5'RACE yielded cDNA libraries of TCR alpha and TCR beta that carried sample barcodes and UMIs. One entry per CDR3 protein results from TCRdb running MiXCR on the 5' RACE reads. Among about 470,000 distinct CDR3 sequences listed, roughly 23% were seen once. The chain recombines TRBV2 with TRBJ2-1, with 7 bases matching TRBD2. The source of this sequence is an adult woman who had mild COVID-19 (a few samples of this study predate the infection). Cell type and time point are not known. The sample consisted of PBMCs or a T cell subset sorted from them (not recorded which). CDR3 DNA: TGTGCTGACGAGAGAGCGGGGCGCGACAATGAGCAGTTCTTC. This translates into CADERAGRDNEQFF. Supplemented by reference TRBV2 and TRBJ2-1, the full variable domain reads EPEVTQTPSHQVTQMGQEVILRCVPISNHLYFYWYRQILGQKVEFLVSFYNNEISEKSEIFDDQFSVERPDGSNFTLKIRSTKLEDSAMYFCADERAGRDNEQFFGPGTRLTVL.